The T cell receptor (beta chain) under discussion was sequenced for a study of control samples from healthy donors and cancer patients (dated by TCRdb to 2019 to 2021). The library was prepared using the immunoSEQ multiplex PCR assay. What TCRdb holds here is the immuneACCESS table cut down to in-frame rearrangements. Part of the clones is not present; checked against another copy, under half of the missing clones reflect an unresolved V gene, and the others are unexplained. Within this sample are 98,000 or so clones, with around 80% of them counted one time only. More than 1.5% of the sample rests with the top ten. With regard to this clone: It has no known antigen specificity. Qualities for individual bases were not recorded, and no much larger clone is one base off.

CDR1 and CDR2, looked up from the germline V gene (reference sequence), are SEHNR and FQNEAQ. The CDR3 goes from the cysteine to the phenylalanine over 16 residues. CDR3 DNA is the only sequence kept; it has 48 bases, read in frame from the first base. V loses 8 bases at its end and J loses 5 bases; junction bases beyond the gene matches: 8. The origin of this receptor is a man aged 55 to 70 in good health. Sequencing was carried out using blood. The sequence is built from TRBV7-9 and TRBJ2-5; 16 central bases correspond to TRBD2. The CDR3 corresponds to CASGTSGGAEVETQYF. The DNA is TGTGCCAGCGGGACTAGCGGGGGGGCTGAGGTGGAGACCCAGTACTTC. Here the CDR3 is joined to the reference TRBV7-9 and TRBJ2-5 genes, and the full variable domain is: DTGVSQNPRHKITKRGQNVTFRCDPISEHNRLYWYRQTLGQGPEFLTYFQNEAQLEKSRLLSDRFSAERPKGSFSTLEIQRTEQGDSAMYLCASGTSGGAEVETQYFGPGTRLLVL.